The clone carrying this T cell receptor beta chain appeared a few times. Next came a second PCR, run for roughly 6 to 11 cycles, which used a sample-barcoded 5' primer along with a J-beta primer mix. TCRdb ran MiXCR on the 5' RACE reads and lists one entry per CDR3 protein. The profile shows about a million distinct CDR3 sequences, about 44% of them singletons. The sample is drawn from a study of blood T cells in healthy people across ages. Each donor gave 9 to 10 milliliters of peripheral blood. Germline V gene lookup returns CDR1 DFQATT and CDR2 SNEGSKA (reference sequence). The CDR3 is 15 residues long. The V end lost 1 base, the J end lost 3 bases, and 13 bases lay between the germline ends.

This clonotype originated in a young man in good health. This chain links TRBV20-1 with TRBJ2-1, with D tentatively TRBD1 or TRBD2 (7 bases each). Material for sequencing was blood. CDR3: CSARVAGGGYNEQFF. The CDR3 DNA follows: TGCAGTGCTAGAGTCGCAGGGGGGGGCTACAATGAGCAGTTCTTC.